Below, 32 T cell receptor beta chains from the same sample are listed, as sequenced in a study of identical twins. TCRdb re-analysed the 5' RACE reads in MiXCR, keeping a single row per CDR3 protein. The profile shows about 890,000 distinct CDR3 sequences, more than 9% of them singletons. The data also belong to a second study, concerning yellow fever vaccine responses in identical twins.

Sequences were obtained from PBMCs. All receptors derive from a woman between 18 and 30 years old in good health.

This clonotype has only a few counts. The V call is TRBV29-1, the J call TRBJ2-7; TRBD2 might be the D (5 bases). The V gene's germline CDR1 is SQVTM and CDR2 ANQGSEA. This CDR3 is built from 13 residues. V was cut by 3 bases and J by 5 bases, with 14 bases left in between. The CDR3 reads CSVEPSSSDEQYF. CDR3 nucleotide sequence: TGCAGCGTTGAGCCTAGCTCGAGCGACGAGCAGTACTTC.

V and J are TRBV9 and TRBJ2-3; tentatively, D is TRBD1 or TRBD2 (6 bases each). Trimming stripped 0 bases from V and 4 bases from J, with 12 bases between. Germline V lookup: CDR1 SGDLS, CDR2 YYNGEE. This CDR3 has 15 amino acids. The chain's CDR3 is CASSVGRGLADTQYF. DNA of the CDR3: TGTGCCAGCAGCGTAGGACGGGGGCTCGCAGATACGCAGTATTTT.

This clonotype has just a few counts. The chain uses TRBV12-3 or TRBV12-4 and TRBJ1-5; D is perhaps TRBD1 (6 bases). The CDR3 consists of 15 residues. The V gene lost 6 bases and the J gene lost 3 bases, with 15 bases spanning the gap. CDR3 sequence: CASSPTRGLNQPQHF. CDR3 DNA: TGTGCCAGCAGCCCTACCAGGGGCCTCAATCAGCCCCAGCATTTT.

This clonotype has only a few counts. This chain joins TRBV20-1 and TRBJ2-7; D perhaps matches TRBD2 (5 bases). Trimming took off 0 bases at V and 1 base at J, with 13 bases between the two ends. This CDR3 is built from 15 residues. Germline CDR1 reads DFQATT; CDR2 reads SNEGSKA (reference sequence). Here the CDR3 reads CSARDQGLLSYEQYF. The CDR3 DNA sequence: TGCAGTGCTAGAGATCAAGGACTCCTGTCCTACGAGCAGTACTTC.

The chain joins TRBV18 to TRBJ2-1; 11 nucleotides match TRBD2. Trimming cost V 3 bases and J 0 bases; bases outside gene matches: 7. The CDR3 runs 18 residues. Germline values: CDR1 KGHSH, CDR2 LQKENI. The CDR3 DNA reads TGTGCCAGCTCACCTACCCCTAGCGGGGGGCGCTCCTACAATGAGCAGTTCTTC. This encodes CASSPTPSGGRSYNEQFF.

The chain couples TRBV5-1 to TRBJ1-1; D is unresolved. The V and J ends lost 5 bases and 1 base respectively, with 15 bases between them. This CDR3 is 15 amino acids long. Germline-derived CDR1 and CDR2 are SGHRS and YFSETQ. CDR3 loop: CASSQLISGNTEAFF. Written as DNA, the CDR3 is TGCGCCAGCAGTCAATTGATCTCTGGGAACACTGAAGCTTTCTTT.

The sample holds a few counts of this clonotype. The V gene is TRBV12-3 or TRBV12-4, the J gene TRBJ2-1; no clear D. The CDR3 length is 12 residues. Between the trimmed V and J ends, which lost 7 bases and 1 base, there was a span of 5 bases. The CDR3: CASKASYNEQFF. The CDR3 bases are TGTGCCAGCAAGGCGTCCTACAATGAGCAGTTCTTC.

The chain is built from TRBV11-2 and TRBJ1-1, with D perhaps TRBD1 (5 bases). This CDR3 region has 15 residues. From germline, CDR1 is SGHAT and CDR2 FQNNGV. V lost 5 bases and J lost 4, with 17 bases in between. The CDR3 region has the DNA TGTGCCAGCAGCGAAAGGAGGGGCGGGGGCACTGAAGCTTTCTTT. The encoded protein is CASSERRGGGTEAFF.

The rearrangement uses TRBV10-3 and TRBJ2-3; possibly TRBD2 for D (7 bases). CDR1 is ENHRY and CDR2 is SYGVKD in the germline V gene. The V gene lost 2 bases and the J gene lost 2 bases, with 14 bases spanning the gap. This CDR3 region has 16 residues. CDR3 in DNA: TGTGCCATCAGTGAGCGCCCGGGGGGCCTCACAGATACGCAGTATTTT. Protein: CAISERPGGLTDTQYF.

This clonotype was observed a handful of times. This rearrangement joins TRBV7-9 to TRBJ2-3, with D uncertain. Per the germline V gene, CDR1 is SEHNR and CDR2 is FQNEAQ (reference sequence). This CDR3 has 15 amino acids. V lost 4 bases, J lost 8 bases, and 19 bases lay in between. In DNA, the CDR3 is TGTGCCAGCAGCTCCGAAGGCCAAACCAGAGTTACGCAGTATTTT. As protein: CASSSEGQTRVTQYF.

J is TRBJ2-7 and V is TRBV7-9, with TRBD2 matching 10 bases. V was clipped by 5 bases and J by 2 bases; unmatched bases: 6. CDR1 is SEHNR and CDR2 is FQNEAQ in the germline V gene (reference sequence). This CDR3 spans 15 amino acids. The CDR3 nucleotides read TGTGCCAGCAGCCTCATAGCGGGAGGCACCTACGAGCAGTACTTC. Amino acids: CASSLIAGGTYEQYF.

This chain links TRBV2 with TRBJ2-5; TRBD2 aligns across 8 bases. The CDR3 runs to 17 residues. The germline gives CDR1 SNHLY, CDR2 FYNNEI. V was clipped by 3 bases and J by 1 base; unmatched bases: 10. CDR3 sequence reads: CASSDSAGGALQETQYF. In DNA form, the CDR3 reads TGTGCCAGCAGTGATAGTGCGGGAGGAGCCCTCCAAGAGACCCAGTACTTC.

This chain joins TRBV12-3 or TRBV12-4 and TRBJ2-5; D call uncertain. The ends were cut back, 3 bases at V and 0 bases at J, with 8 bases in the middle. CDR3 length equals 14 residues. The CDR3 here is CASSLPEYQETQYF. In DNA, the CDR3 is TGTGCCAGCAGTTTGCCCGAGTACCAAGAGACCCAGTACTTC.

This clonotype was counted many times. At one of its ends the junction is not consistent with the germline gene, which may arise from a read error. The rearrangement links TRBV12-3 or TRBV12-4 to TRBJ2-3; D is undetermined. This CDR3 is built from 14 residues. CDR3 bases: TGCGCCAGCAGCTTGAGGTCCAGCACAGATACGCAGTATTTT. It codes for CASSLRSSTDTQYF.

The CDR3 DNA reads TGCGCCAGCAGCTTGCGGGGGGGAGTCGCTGAAGCTTTCTTT. Protein: CASSLRGGVAEAFF. This chain links TRBV5-1 with TRBJ1-1; D might be TRBD1 (5 bases). Per the germline V gene, CDR1 is SGHRS and CDR2 is YFSETQ. The ends were cut back, 1 base at V and 6 bases at J, with 13 bases in the middle. This CDR3 has 14 amino acids.

The V and J genes are TRBV7-6 and TRBJ2-7; either TRBD1 or TRBD2 may supply D (5 bases each). The CDR3 consists of 12 residues. The V gene's germline CDR1 is SGHVS and CDR2 FNYEAQ. Deletions cut 8 bases from V and 6 bases from J, with 14 bases between. The CDR3 bases are TGTGCCAGCCAAGGGACCAGCTGCGAGCAGTACGTC. It specifies CASQGTSCEQYV.

The chain joins TRBV4-1 to TRBJ2-4, with TRBD1 matching over 7 bases. V trimming: 4 bases; J trimming: 3 bases; junction bases outside the gene matches: 12. CDR3 length: 17 amino acids. In germline, CDR1 is MGHRA, CDR2 YSYEKL. CDR3 sequence reads: CASSPRTGTVVKNIQYF. As DNA, the CDR3 is TGCGCCAGCAGCCCACGTACCGGGACAGTAGTCAAAAACATTCAGTACTTC.

V usage is TRBV11-2 and J usage is TRBJ2-7; maybe TRBD1 (5 bases). The CDR3 runs 15 residues. V shed 2 bases and J shed 4 bases, with 15 bases lying between them. Germline CDR1 is SGHAT and CDR2 is FQNNGV. CDR3 in amino acids: CASSLYIGKGYEQYV. The CDR3 coding sequence is TGTGCCAGCAGCTTATATATAGGGAAGGGGTACGAGCAGTACGTC.

This clonotype occurred many times. The chain employs TRBV5-6 and TRBJ2-7, with TRBD1 matching over 10 bases. The germline gives CDR1 SGHDT, CDR2 YYEEEE. This CDR3 is built from 14 residues. J gave up 4 bases and V 4 bases, and 5 bases lay outside the gene matches. CDR3 amino acids: CASSPDRGLYEQYV. CDR3 DNA sequence: TGTGCCAGCAGCCCAGACAGGGGGCTGTACGAGCAGTACGTC.

The rearrangement joins TRBV28 to TRBJ2-5, with 9 bases that match TRBD2. This CDR3 is built from 16 residues. With 4 bases clipped from V and 2 bases from J, the junction kept 8 bases outside the gene matches. Germline CDR1 and CDR2: MDHEN and SYDVKM. The CDR3 spells CASSYPGLAVQETQYF. CDR3 nucleotides: TGTGCCAGCAGTTATCCGGGACTAGCTGTTCAAGAGACCCAGTACTTC. The full variable domain, with the rest looked up from reference TRBV28 and TRBJ2-5, is DVKVTQSSRYLVKRTGEKVFLECVQDMDHENMFWYRQDPGLGLRLIYFSYDVKMKEKGDIPEGYSVSREKKERFSLILESASTNQTSMYLCASSYPGLAVQETQYFGPGTRLLVL.

This clonotype was observed at least ten times. The rearrangement uses TRBV5-5 and TRBJ2-3; D is possibly TRBD2 (5 bases). V was trimmed by 3 bases and J by 8 bases, leaving 7 bases between them. The CDR3 is made up of 11 amino acids. Germline-derived CDR1 and CDR2 are SGHKS and YYEKEE (reference sequence). DNA for the CDR3: TGTGCCAGCAGCTACCGGGGTACGCAGTATTTT. As protein: CASSYRGTQYF.

The rearrangement joins TRBV10-3 to TRBJ1-5; possibly TRBD1 for D (5 bases). Germline lookup yields CDR1 ENHRY and CDR2 SYGVKD. V shed 8 bases and J shed 2 bases, with 10 bases lying between them. The CDR3 is 13 residues long. The CDR3 reads CAIGGGGNQPQHF. The DNA of the CDR3 is TGTGCCATCGGTGGGGGGGGCAATCAGCCCCAGCATTTT.

V usage is TRBV12-3 or TRBV12-4 and J usage is TRBJ2-1, with 8 bases identical to TRBD2. The junction had 6 bases not matched to a gene; V was cut back by 0 bases and J by 5 bases. This CDR3 comprises 16 residues. For the CDR3, the DNA is TGTGCCAGCAGTTTAGCGCGAGTAGCGGGGCACAATGAGCAGTTCTTC. Translation: CASSLARVAGHNEQFF.

There are a few counts of this clonotype. This sequence joins TRBV7-9 and TRBJ2-1; D is uncertain. Trimming pared 5 bases from V and 7 bases from J, leaving 15 bases between. Germline CDR1 reads SEHNR; CDR2 reads FQNEAQ (reference sequence). The CDR3 extends over 14 amino acids. The CDR3 loop reads CASSAPSGVNEQFF. The CDR3 DNA is TGTGCCAGCAGCGCTCCGAGTGGGGTTAATGAGCAGTTCTTC.

This clonotype was recorded a few times. This chain connects TRBV11-2 to TRBJ2-3; D possibly corresponds to TRBD2 (6 bases). CDR1 is SGHAT and CDR2 is FQNNGV in the germline V gene. The ends were cut back, 4 bases at V and 6 bases at J, with 14 bases in the middle. The CDR3 loop spans 14 amino acids. CDR3 region: CASSWRGLPDTQYF. DNA of the CDR3: TGTGCCAGCAGCTGGCGGGGCCTACCCGATACGCAGTATTTT.

The rearrangement joins TRBV2 to TRBJ2-7, with D possibly TRBD1 on 5 matching bases. The CDR3 is 11 residues long. With 8 bases removed from V and 2 bases from J, the gap between germline ends came to 7 bases. Germline CDR1 reads SNHLY; CDR2 reads FYNNEI. The CDR3: CASAGTYEQYF. Here the CDR3 DNA reads TGTGCCAGCGCAGGGACCTACGAGCAGTACTTC.

This clonotype was seen repeatedly, ten times or more. The chain employs TRBV29-1 and TRBJ1-2; D not resolved. The length of the CDR3 is 11 residues. Germline lookup yields CDR1 SQVTM and CDR2 ANQGSEA. Trimming cost V 4 bases and J 7 bases, with 10 bases left between them. CDR3 protein: CSVGRSGGYTF. The CDR3, as DNA: TGCAGCGTTGGCCGATCGGGTGGCTACACCTTC. Using reference TRBV29-1 and TRBJ1-2 for the parts outside the CDR3, the full variable domain is SAVISQKPSRDICQRGTSLTIQCQVDSQVTMMFWYRQQPGQSLTLIATANQGSEATYESGFVIDKFPISRPNLTFSTLTVSNMSPEDSSIYLCSVGRSGGYTFGSGTRLTVV.

This clonotype was seen a handful of times. This chain joins TRBV12-3 or TRBV12-4 and TRBJ2-5, with 7 bases identical to TRBD2. The J segment lost 2 bases and the V segment lost 1 base, leaving 4 bases of the junction unmatched. The CDR3 extends over 15 amino acids. DNA for the CDR3: TGTGCCAGCAGTTTAGGCGGGGGATGGCAAGAGACCCAGTACTTC. Amino acids: CASSLGGGWQETQYF.

This clonotype was seen a handful of times. J is TRBJ2-1 and V is TRBV28, with D perhaps matching TRBD1 (5 bases). Germline values: CDR1 MDHEN, CDR2 SYDVKM. V was shortened by 4 bases and J by 2 bases, with 12 bases between the two germline ends. This CDR3 region has 15 residues. As DNA, the CDR3 is TGTGCCAGCAGTTCTGGGGCAGGAGCCTACAATGAGCAGTTCTTC. As protein: CASSSGAGAYNEQFF. The full variable domain, in which reference TRBV28 and TRBJ2-1 provide the parts outside the CDR3, is DVKVTQSSRYLVKRTGEKVFLECVQDMDHENMFWYRQDPGLGLRLIYFSYDVKMKEKGDIPEGYSVSREKKERFSLILESASTNQTSMYLCASSSGAGAYNEQFFGPGTRLTVL.

V is TRBV5-1 and J is TRBJ2-3, with a weak D call TRBD1 (6 bases). This CDR3 has 13 amino acids. The germline gives CDR1 SGHRS, CDR2 YFSETQ. Trimming took off 5 bases at V and 0 bases at J, with 7 bases between the two ends. CDR3 protein: CASRDRSTDTQYF. CDR3 nucleotide sequence: TGCGCCAGCAGAGACAGGAGCACAGATACGCAGTATTTT.

This clonotype was detected a few times. This chain uses TRBV11-2 with TRBJ2-3; the D is unclear. CDR3 size: 16 residues. Germline V gives CDR1 SGHAT, CDR2 FQNNGV. V lost 2 bases, J lost 0 bases, and 12 bases lay in between. In DNA, the CDR3 is TGTGCCAGCAGCTTAATTAGACAAACTAGCACAGATACGCAGTATTTT. It translates to CASSLIRQTSTDTQYF.

This clonotype was detected a few times. The CDR3 nucleotides are TGCAGTGCGACGACAGGGGCAACCAATTCACCCCTCCACTTT. This translates into CSATTGATNSPLHF. This chain joins TRBV20-1 and TRBJ1-6; 8 nucleotides agree with TRBD1. This CDR3 has 14 residues. Trimming at V came to 6 bases and at J to 7 bases, leaving 8 bases not matched to a gene. Germline values: CDR1 DFQATT, CDR2 SNEGSKA (reference sequence).